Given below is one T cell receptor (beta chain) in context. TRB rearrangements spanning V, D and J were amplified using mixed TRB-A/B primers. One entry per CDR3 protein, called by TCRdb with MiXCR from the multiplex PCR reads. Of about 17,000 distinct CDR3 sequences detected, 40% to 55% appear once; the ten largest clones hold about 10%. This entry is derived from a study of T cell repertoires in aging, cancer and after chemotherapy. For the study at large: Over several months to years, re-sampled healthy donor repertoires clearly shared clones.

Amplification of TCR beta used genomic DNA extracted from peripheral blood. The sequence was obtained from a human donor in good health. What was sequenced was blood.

The CDR3 nucleotides are TGTGCCACCAGCAACTCCGGGACCTTGGGCGAGCAGTACTTC. Translating gives CATSNSGTLGEQYF. The chain links TRBV15 to TRBJ2-7, with D perhaps given as TRBD1 or TRBD2 (5 bases each). The V and J ends lost 4 bases and 6 bases respectively, with 16 bases between them. CDR1 and CDR2 from the germline V gene are LNHNV and YYDKDF (reference sequence). The CDR3 totals 14 residues.